One and the same sample provided the 32 T cell receptor beta chains below, sequenced in a study of cytomegalovirus exposure and HLA in healthy donors. Researchers ran the PCR with 60 Vbeta and 13 Jbeta primers. The assay was immunoSEQ multiplex PCR, and TCRdb's table has in-frame clones only and misses some. The table lists about 160,000 clones, approximately 71% of them singletons. Source material: PBMCs. These receptor sequences come from a man over 45 in good health and CMV-seronegative.

The rearrangement joins TRBV2 to TRBJ2-6; 9 bases align to TRBD1. Per the germline V gene, CDR1 is SNHLY and CDR2 is FYNNEI. The CDR3 length is 17 residues. With 6 bases clipped from V and 0 bases from J, the junction kept 6 bases outside the gene matches. The CDR3 loop is CASRGQGTDSGANVLTF. CDR3 coding DNA: TGTGCCAGCAGGGGACAGGGAACCGACTCTGGGGCCAACGTCCTGACTTTC.

The chain uses TRBV28 and TRBJ2-5, with 9 bases matching TRBD1. Trimming at V came to 6 bases and at J to 5 bases, leaving 10 bases not matched to a gene. In germline, CDR1 is MDHEN, CDR2 SYDVKM. This CDR3 region has 15 residues. CDR3 region: CASSRIQGAGETQYF. The CDR3, as DNA: TGTGCCAGCAGCCGCATACAGGGGGCTGGGGAGACCCAGTACTTC. Supplemented by reference TRBV28 and TRBJ2-5, the full variable domain reads DVKVTQSSRYLVKRTGEKVFLECVQDMDHENMFWYRQDPGLGLRLIYFSYDVKMKEKGDIPEGYSVSREKKERFSLILESASTNQTSMYLCASSRIQGAGETQYFGPGTRLLVL.

The sample holds one count of this clone. The chain uses TRBV7-9 and TRBJ1-5, with TRBD1 identical over 8 bases. The length of the CDR3 is 15 residues. The ends lost 5 bases at V and 6 bases at J; junction bases unmatched: 9. Germline values: CDR1 SEHNR, CDR2 FQNEAQ (reference sequence). The CDR3 DNA follows: TGTGCCAGCAGCCACTCGACAGGGGAAAGTCAGCCCCAGCATTTT. This codes for CASSHSTGESQPQHF. Combining the CDR3 with reference TRBV7-9 and TRBJ1-5 gives the whole variable domain DTGVSQNPRHKITKRGQNVTFRCDPISEHNRLYWYRQTLGQGPEFLTYFQNEAQLEKSRLLSDRFSAERPKGSFSTLEIQRTEQGDSAMYLCASSHSTGESQPQHFGDGTRLSIL.

This clone is a singleton in its sample. V is TRBV29-1 and J is TRBJ1-3; 8 positions match TRBD1. V gave up 3 bases and J gave up 0 bases; unmatched junction bases: 7. This CDR3 is 16 amino acids long. From germline, CDR1 is SQVTM and CDR2 ANQGSEA. The CDR3 bases are TGCAGCGTTGATCAACCACAGGGGGTCTCTGGAAACACCATATATTTT. Protein: CSVDQPQGVSGNTIYF. The whole variable domain, remainder taken from reference TRBV29-1 and TRBJ1-3, is SAVISQKPSRDICQRGTSLTIQCQVDSQVTMMFWYRQQPGQSLTLIATANQGSEATYESGFVIDKFPISRPNLTFSTLTVSNMSPEDSSIYLCSVDQPQGVSGNTIYFGEGSWLTVV.

The V gene is TRBV13, the J gene TRBJ2-7; 9 nucleotides match TRBD1. Germline assignment: CDR1 PRHDT and CDR2 FYEKMQ (reference sequence). The V segment lost 5 bases and the J segment 1 base; nucleotides outside the gene matches: 9. The CDR3 totals 16 residues. The CDR3 bases are TGTGCCAGCAGCCCCCGGACAGGGGTGGAGTCCTACGAGCAGTACTTC. Translated, it gives CASSPRTGVESYEQYF.

The DNA of the CDR3 is TGTGCCAGCAGCTTGGAACGGGGAACCTACAATGAGCAGTTCTTC. This codes for CASSLERGTYNEQFF. The chain employs TRBV11-2 and TRBJ2-1, with D possibly matching TRBD2 (5 bases). V was trimmed by 3 bases and J by 2 bases, leaving 11 bases between them. In germline, CDR1 is SGHAT, CDR2 FQNNGV. The CDR3 runs 15 residues.

A few counts support this clone. The V and J genes are TRBV15 and TRBJ1-1, with D perhaps TRBD1 (6 bases). The CDR3 totals 16 residues. Germline assignment: CDR1 LNHNV and CDR2 YYDKDF (reference sequence). The V end was cut by 1 base, the J end by 1 base, with 13 bases between. CDR3 DNA sequence: TGTGCCACCAGCAGAGGTCTTGGGACACAGAACACTGAAGCTTTCTTT. This sequence encodes CATSRGLGTQNTEAFF.

This clone was seen a few times. The chain couples TRBV19 to TRBJ2-1, with D perhaps TRBD1 (6 bases). Germline lookup yields CDR1 LNHDA and CDR2 SQIVND (reference sequence). The CDR3 totals 15 residues. Trimming pared 3 bases from V and 0 bases from J, leaving 9 bases between. The CDR3 DNA sequence: TGTGCCAGTAGTATCGGGACAACCTCCTACAATGAGCAGTTCTTC. Its translation is CASSIGTTSYNEQFF.

The chain uses TRBV28 and TRBJ1-2; D possibly corresponds to TRBD1 (6 bases). The V gene's germline CDR1 is MDHEN and CDR2 SYDVKM. CDR3 length: 15 amino acids. V lost 2 bases to trimming and J lost 0 bases, with 10 bases between them. CDR3 in amino acids: CASSLRGGPNYGYTF. In DNA form, the CDR3 reads TGTGCCAGCAGTTTAAGAGGGGGTCCTAACTATGGCTACACCTTC.

The rearrangement links TRBV18 to TRBJ2-3; possible D gene TRBD2, 6 bases. CDR1 and CDR2 (germline): KGHSH, LQKENI. Trimming left V 6 bases short and J 1 base short, with 14 bases between. The CDR3 is made up of 15 amino acids. CDR3 nucleotides: TGTGCCAGCTCGTTCGCGGGGAGAGGCACAGATACGCAGTATTTT. As protein: CASSFAGRGTDTQYF.

The chain carries TRBV6-6 and TRBJ2-1; TRBD1 aligns across 11 bases. After removal of 6 bases from V and 7 bases from J, the junction contained 5 bases not matched to a gene. CDR1 and CDR2 (germline): MNHNY, SVGAGI (reference sequence). The CDR3 loop spans 14 amino acids. CDR3 nucleotide sequence: TGTGCCAGCAGCAACGGACAGGGGGCGAATGAGCAGTTCTTC. Amino acid sequence: CASSNGQGANEQFF.

This clone was detected only a few times. This chain joins TRBV6-6 and TRBJ2-7, with no clear D. Germline CDR1 is MNHNY and CDR2 is SVGAGI (reference sequence). CDR3 length: 14 amino acids. V lost 8 bases, J lost 2 bases, and 16 bases lay in between. DNA for the CDR3: TGTGCCAGCGGGTCGACTGCAAATCCCTACGAGCAGTACTTC. It translates to CASGSTANPYEQYF.

The gene calls are TRBV7-6 and TRBJ2-6; 7 nucleotides align to TRBD1. This CDR3 has 17 amino acids. V gave up 2 bases and J gave up 0 bases; unmatched junction bases: 4. Per the germline V gene, CDR1 is SGHVS and CDR2 is FNYEAQ. The CDR3 region is CASSLRTGLSGANVLTF. For the CDR3, the DNA is TGTGCCAGCAGCTTAAGGACAGGACTCTCTGGGGCCAACGTCCTGACTTTC.

This clone was seen a few times. The rearrangement uses TRBV5-1 and TRBJ1-1; the D gene is possibly TRBD1 (5 bases). The V gene lost 3 bases and the J gene lost 1 base, with 16 bases spanning the gap. This CDR3 has 16 residues. Germline V gene sequence: CDR1 SGHRS, CDR2 YFSETQ. Here the CDR3 DNA reads TGCGCCAGCAGCTCCCGGGACTTCGTCTCGAACACTGAAGCTTTCTTT. This codes for CASSSRDFVSNTEAFF.

The V call is TRBV6-1, the J call TRBJ1-1; 11 bases match TRBD1. CDR3 length: 14 residues. V dropped 6 bases and J dropped 4; count of bases not matched to a gene: 4. Looked up from germline, CDR1 is MNHNS and CDR2 is SASEGT. The CDR3 reads CASSLGQGATEAFF. The CDR3, as DNA: TGTGCCAGCAGCCTCGGACAGGGGGCCACTGAAGCTTTCTTT.

This sequence joins TRBV27 and TRBJ2-7; TRBD1 agrees at 8 bases. CDR3 size: 14 residues. Germline V gives CDR1 MNHEY, CDR2 SMNVEV (reference sequence). V shed 11 bases, J shed 5 bases, and the junction held 14 bases outside the gene matches. CDR3 protein: CAGKPWTGYHEQYF. The CDR3 nucleotides read TGTGCCGGCAAGCCCTGGACAGGGTACCACGAGCAGTACTTC.

The chain carries TRBV4-3 and TRBJ1-4, with a possible D match to TRBD1 (5 bases). Trimming removed 5 bases from V and 0 bases from J, with 16 bases in between. The CDR3 covers 17 residues. From germline, CDR1 is LGHNA and CDR2 YSLEER. In DNA form, the CDR3 reads TGCGCCAGCAGCAGCGGGGGGAGGGCAGCAACTAATGAAAAACTGTTTTTT. Its translation: CASSSGGRAATNEKLFF.

V is TRBV5-1 and J is TRBJ2-7, with 10 bases fitting TRBD1. The CDR3 totals 16 residues. The germline gives CDR1 SGHRS, CDR2 YFSETQ. J was trimmed by 0 bases and V by 4 bases; bases with no gene match: 7. The CDR3 nucleotides read TGCGCCAGCAGCCTGACAGGGGGCGACTACTCCTACGAGCAGTACTTC. This encodes CASSLTGGDYSYEQYF.

The rearrangement links TRBV5-3 to TRBJ1-5; D gene unclear. TRBV5-3 is an ORF; its function is uncertain. V dropped 4 bases and J dropped 2 bases, with 16 bases sitting between them. This CDR3 comprises 16 residues. The CDR3 DNA sequence: TGTGCCAGAAGCCCTCTCGGCGGCTTTGGCAATCAGCCCCAGCATTTT. Translation gives CARSPLGGFGNQPQHF.

The chain employs TRBV6-5 and TRBJ1-2; D possibly corresponds to TRBD1 (5 bases). The CDR3 loop spans 14 amino acids. V shed 6 bases and J shed 4 bases, with 15 bases lying between them. Germline lookup yields CDR1 MNHEY and CDR2 SVGAGI. In nucleotides, the CDR3 is TGTGCCAGCAGACGTCCCGGGACTAGCTATGGCTACACCTTC. Its translation: CASRRPGTSYGYTF.

CDR3 DNA sequence: TGTGCCAGCAGCTTAACCGGACAGAATTATGGCTACACCTTC. Encoded protein: CASSLTGQNYGYTF. The rearrangement joins TRBV7-2 to TRBJ1-2; possibly TRBD1 for D (6 bases). From germline, CDR1 is SGHTA and CDR2 FQGNSA. Trimming cost V 2 bases and J 5 bases, with 12 bases left between them. CDR3 size: 14 residues.

V and J are TRBV7-9 and TRBJ2-7; D unresolved. Trimming took 2 bases from V and 7 from J, leaving 15 bases between them. The length of the CDR3 is 14 residues. Germline CDR1 SEHNR, CDR2 FQNEAQ (reference sequence). The CDR3 DNA reads as TGTGCCAGCAGCTTATCTAGTTGGTCTGGTGAGCAGTACTTC. Translation: CASSLSSWSGEQYF.

The chain has TRBV6-5 and TRBJ1-6, with 9 bases lining up with TRBD1. The CDR3 consists of 14 residues. The germline V gene has CDR1 MNHEY and CDR2 SVGAGI. V was pared by 5 bases and J by 8 bases, with 4 bases of the junction left unmatched. This CDR3 is CASSRDRVDSPLHF. The CDR3 coding sequence is TGTGCCAGCAGTCGGGACAGGGTGGATTCACCCCTCCACTTT.

V is TRBV6-1 and J is TRBJ2-5, with 8 bases aligning to TRBD2. This CDR3 is built from 16 residues. The germline V gene encodes CDR1 MNHNS and CDR2 SASEGT. V trimming: 1 base; J trimming: 2 bases; junction bases outside the gene matches: 6. The CDR3 DNA sequence: TGTGCCAGCAGTGAAGTTGGTAGCGGGGTACAAGAGACCCAGTACTTC. Protein product: CASSEVGSGVQETQYF.

The V call is TRBV28, the J call TRBJ1-1; D gene uncertain. This CDR3 is 11 amino acids long. Germline lookup yields CDR1 MDHEN and CDR2 SYDVKM. V was clipped by 6 bases and J by 4 bases, with 6 bases between them. This chain's CDR3 is CASSPRTEAFF. CDR3 coding DNA: TGTGCCAGCAGCCCCCGCACTGAAGCTTTCTTT.

This clone has only one observation. At one end the junction does not follow the germline gene, possibly because of a read error. The J gene is TRBJ2-1, the V gene TRBV4-2; TRBD2 aligns across 10 bases. The germline V gene encodes CDR1 LGHNA and CDR2 YNFKEQ. The CDR3 extends over 15 amino acids. The CDR3 bases are TGTGCCAGCAGCCAAGATGATAGCGGGGGGCTCGCGTGGATCTTC. This encodes CASSQDDSGGLAWIF.

This clone occurred a few times. V and J are TRBV28 and TRBJ1-2, with TRBD1 matching 10 bases. With V trimmed by 5 bases and J by 6 bases, 9 bases remained unmatched. The CDR3 consists of 15 residues. Looked up from germline, CDR1 is MDHEN and CDR2 is SYDVKM. This chain's CDR3 is CASSTWDRGYHGYTF. The CDR3 nucleotides read TGTGCCAGCAGTACCTGGGACAGGGGATATCATGGCTACACCTTC.

The J gene is TRBJ2-2, the V gene TRBV7-3; D is uncertain. The ends were cut back, 2 bases at V and 1 base at J, with 8 bases in the middle. Per germline, CDR1 SGHTA and CDR2 FQGTGA. The length of the CDR3 is 15 residues. CDR3 loop: CASSLASGNTGELFF. The CDR3, as DNA: TGTGCCAGCAGCTTAGCATCAGGGAACACCGGGGAGCTGTTTTTT.

The chain employs TRBV9 and TRBJ2-1, with 8 positions matching TRBD2. Trimming at V came to 0 bases and at J to 5 bases, leaving 4 bases not matched to a gene. Germline V gene data show CDR1 as SGDLS and CDR2 as YYNGEE. The CDR3 length is 15 residues. The CDR3 coding sequence is TGTGCCAGCAGCGTAGGCCGGGGGGGCCACAATGAGCAGTTCTTC. It is translated as CASSVGRGGHNEQFF.

The chain joins TRBV5-1 to TRBJ1-4; the D is unclear. The CDR3 extends over 16 amino acids. Trimming took off 0 bases at V and 0 bases at J, with 9 bases between the two ends. Germline CDR1 is SGHRS and CDR2 is YFSETQ. The CDR3 protein is CASSLGGQSTNEKLFF. CDR3 coding DNA: TGCGCCAGCAGCTTGGGCGGGCAGTCAACTAATGAAAAACTGTTTTTT. The complete variable domain, with remaining parts taken from reference TRBV5-1 and TRBJ1-4, reads KAGVTQTPRYLIKTRGQQVTLSCSPISGHRSVSWYQQTPGQGLQFLFEYFSETQRNKGNFPGRFSGRQFSNSRSEMNVSTLELGDSALYLCASSLGGQSTNEKLFFGSGTQLSVL.

This clone turned up a few times. The gene calls are TRBV11-2 and TRBJ1-2; D remains unclear. The V and J ends lost 0 bases and 4 bases respectively, with 18 bases between them. CDR1 is SGHAT and CDR2 is FQNNGV in the germline V gene. CDR3 size: 17 residues. CDR3 nucleotide sequence: TGTGCCAGCAGCTTAGATGAAGCTTCCTCCCCCGTCTATGGCTACACCTTC. Protein product: CASSLDEASSPVYGYTF.

The gene calls are TRBV7-2 and TRBJ1-4; 7 bases match TRBD1. The CDR3 sequence is 16 residues long. Trimming took 2 bases from V and 3 from J; bases not matched to a gene: 6. Germline lookup yields CDR1 SGHTA and CDR2 FQGNSA. The CDR3 region has the DNA TGTGCCAGCAGCTTAAGACCAGGGACAGCTAATGAAAAACTGTTTTTT. It specifies CASSLRPGTANEKLFF. The full variable domain, in which reference TRBV7-2 and TRBJ1-4 provide the parts outside the CDR3, is GAGVSQSPSNKVTEKGKDVELRCDPISGHTALYWYRQSLGQGLEFLIYFQGNSAPDKSGLPSDRFSAERTGGSVSTLTIQRTQQEDSAVYLCASSLRPGTANEKLFFGSGTQLSVL.